These 32 T cell receptor beta chains were all obtained from the same sample, sequenced in a study of blood T cell repertoires in COVID-19. Only in-frame clones appear in the TCRdb table, and some are missing; sequencing was by immunoSEQ multiplex PCR. The table lists 100,000 to 150,000 clones, roughly 92% of them singletons. Sequenced material: peripheral blood. These receptors came from a man between 45 and 60 years old with COVID-19, enrolled during active disease.

This rearrangement joins TRBV18 to TRBJ1-4, with 9 bases identical to TRBD1. This CDR3 comprises 15 residues. Germline-derived CDR1 and CDR2 are KGHSH and LQKENI. J lost 5 bases, V lost 6 bases, and 7 bases had no gene match. CDR3 sequence (DNA): TGTGCCAGCTCGCGACCCGGGACAGGGAATGAAAAACTGTTTTTT. Translation gives CASSRPGTGNEKLFF.

The gene calls are TRBV12-3 or TRBV12-4 and TRBJ2-1, with D maybe TRBD1 (6 bases). The V gene lost 6 bases and the J gene lost 11 bases, with 11 bases spanning the gap. The CDR3 contains 11 residues. This chain's CDR3 is CASSTGIQQFF. The CDR3 region has the DNA TGTGCCAGCAGCACAGGGATACAGCAGTTCTTC.

The rearrangement uses TRBV7-2 and TRBJ2-1, with 10 bases fitting TRBD2. The CDR3 loop spans 16 amino acids. The V and J ends lost 3 bases and 9 bases, in that order; junction bases with no gene match: 11. Per germline, CDR1 SGHTA and CDR2 FQGNSA. The CDR3 nucleotides read TGTGCCAGCAGCTTCCGAGGACTAGCGGATTCCGGTGAGCAGTTCTTC. Its protein is CASSFRGLADSGEQFF.

The J gene is TRBJ1-4, the V gene TRBV5-1; no firm D call. CDR1 is SGHRS and CDR2 is YFSETQ in the germline V gene. V lost 1 base, J lost 8 bases, and 15 bases lay in between. This CDR3 spans 15 amino acids. CDR3 amino acids: CASSLTQLGGEKLFF. The CDR3 coding sequence is TGCGCCAGCAGCTTGACACAGCTTGGAGGAGAAAAACTGTTTTTT. The full variable domain, in which reference TRBV5-1 and TRBJ1-4 provide the parts outside the CDR3, is KAGVTQTPRYLIKTRGQQVTLSCSPISGHRSVSWYQQTPGQGLQFLFEYFSETQRNKGNFPGRFSGRQFSNSRSEMNVSTLELGDSALYLCASSLTQLGGEKLFFGSGTQLSVL.

This clone was found a few times. The genes are TRBV27 and TRBJ2-3; D remains ambiguous. CDR3 size: 13 residues. V was clipped by 3 bases and J by 0 bases, with 4 bases between them. Germline CDR1 is MNHEY and CDR2 is SMNVEV (reference sequence). The CDR3 DNA reads as TGTGCCAGCAGTTTCCGTAGCACAGATACGCAGTATTTT. Translated: CASSFRSTDTQYF.

This sequence joins TRBV3-1 (or the pseudogene TRBV3-2) and TRBJ1-1; a weak D match, TRBD1 (6 bases). The CDR3 covers 14 residues. CDR1 LGHDT and CDR2 YNNKEL come from the germline V gene (reference sequence). Between the trimmed V and J ends, which lost 6 bases and 3 bases, there was a span of 14 bases. The CDR3 nucleotides are TGTGCCAGCAGACCTACAGGGTCTTACACTGAAGCTTTCTTT. Its translation is CASRPTGSYTEAFF.

This clone was seen just once. V is TRBV4-2 and J is TRBJ2-7; a possible D gene is TRBD2 (5 bases). The V end lost 0 bases, the J end lost 2 bases, and 5 bases lay between the germline ends. There are 13 residues in the CDR3. Germline assignment: CDR1 LGHNA and CDR2 YNFKEQ. CDR3 in amino acids: CASSQDSAYEQYV. CDR3 nucleotide sequence: TGTGCCAGCAGCCAAGATAGCGCCTACGAGCAGTACGTC.

The table lists this clone with a count of one. A read error may produce the germline difference seen at one junction end. The chain links TRBV7-7 to TRBJ2-2; D gene uncertain. CDR3 size: 15 residues. Per the germline V gene, CDR1 is SSHAT and CDR2 is FNYEAQ (reference sequence). DNA for the CDR3: TGTGCTAGCAGCTTAGGAACAGCCAACACCGGGGAGCTGTTTTTT. It translates to CASSLGTANTGELFF. Looking up the rest from reference TRBV7-7 and TRBJ2-2 gives the full variable domain: GAGVSQSPRYKVTKRGQDVTLRCDPISSHATLYWYQQALGQGPEFLTYFNYEAQPDKSGLPSDRFSAERPEGSISTLTIQRTEQRDSAMYRCASSLGTANTGELFFGEGSRLTVL.

The J gene is TRBJ2-5, the V gene TRBV30, with D unclear. Germline CDR1 reads GTSNPN; CDR2 reads SVGIG (reference sequence). Trimming took 0 bases from V and 4 from J, leaving 15 bases between them. The CDR3 covers 15 residues. The CDR3 region is CAWSVRSGSGETQYF. The CDR3 nucleotides are TGTGCCTGGAGTGTACGATCTGGCAGTGGAGAGACCCAGTACTTC.

The chain carries TRBV28 and TRBJ2-1, with TRBD2 matching 8 bases. Trimming at V came to 3 bases and at J to 13 bases, leaving 5 bases not matched to a gene. The germline CDR1 and CDR2 sequences are MDHEN and SYDVKM. The CDR3 length is 12 residues. The CDR3 DNA is TGTGCCAGCAGTTTTTTACGGGAGGGCCAGTTCTTC. Translated, it gives CASSFLREGQFF.

This clone has only one observation. The chain is built from TRBV19 and TRBJ2-7; D perhaps matches TRBD1 (6 bases). The CDR3 sequence is 13 residues long. Germline CDR1 is LNHDA and CDR2 is SQIVND (reference sequence). The V end lost 2 bases, the J end lost 6 bases, and 11 bases lay between the germline ends. The CDR3 protein is CASSIWGQVEQYF. The CDR3 DNA reads as TGTGCCAGTAGTATATGGGGGCAGGTCGAGCAGTACTTC. The complete variable domain, with remaining parts taken from reference TRBV19 and TRBJ2-7, reads DGGITQSPKYLFRKEGQNVTLSCEQNLNHDAMYWYRQDPGQGLRLIYYSQIVNDFQKGDIAEGYSVSREKKESFPLTVTSAQKNPTAFYLCASSIWGQVEQYFGPGTRLTVT.

The rearrangement uses TRBV5-1 and TRBJ2-3; D unclear. V was shortened by 2 bases and J by 6 bases, with 7 bases between the two germline ends. Germline V gives CDR1 SGHRS, CDR2 YFSETQ. CDR3 size: 12 residues. The CDR3 nucleotides read TGCGCCAGCAGCTTATCCGCGGATACGCAGTATTTT. Protein sequence: CASSLSADTQYF. Variable domain in full (rest from reference TRBV5-1 and TRBJ2-3): KAGVTQTPRYLIKTRGQQVTLSCSPISGHRSVSWYQQTPGQGLQFLFEYFSETQRNKGNFPGRFSGRQFSNSRSEMNVSTLELGDSALYLCASSLSADTQYFGPGTRLTVL.

The V call is TRBV15, the J call TRBJ1-4; D is ambiguous. In germline, CDR1 is LNHNV, CDR2 YYDKDF (reference sequence). With 1 base removed from V and 0 bases from J, the gap between germline ends came to 12 bases. The CDR3 covers 17 residues. The CDR3 DNA is TGTGCCACCAGCAGAGTCGGGAGCGGGGCAACTAATGAAAAACTGTTTTTT. It codes for CATSRVGSGATNEKLFF.

The chain carries TRBV28 and TRBJ1-1; no reliable D call. CDR1 and CDR2 from the germline V gene are MDHEN and SYDVKM. The CDR3 runs 15 residues. Trimming left V 3 bases short and J 3 bases short, with 14 bases between. CDR3 sequence: CASSFVAGKDTEAFF. In DNA, the CDR3 is TGTGCCAGCAGTTTTGTGGCAGGCAAGGACACTGAAGCTTTCTTT.

This chain connects TRBV7-2 to TRBJ2-5; TRBD1 aligns across 7 bases. Germline CDR1 and CDR2: SGHTA and FQGNSA. This CDR3 is 14 amino acids long. V lost 5 bases, J lost 0 bases, and 3 bases stayed unmatched. The CDR3 loop reads CASSRGPHQETQYF. CDR3 sequence (DNA): TGTGCCAGCAGCAGGGGGCCTCACCAAGAGACCCAGTACTTC.

V is TRBV15 and J is TRBJ1-1; TRBD1 aligns across 7 bases. Germline values: CDR1 LNHNV, CDR2 YYDKDF (reference sequence). The V segment lost 0 bases and the J segment 11 bases; nucleotides outside the gene matches: 6. This CDR3 has 13 residues. This chain's CDR3 is CATSREGGAGAFF. CDR3 DNA sequence: TGTGCCACCAGCAGAGAAGGGGGCGCGGGTGCTTTCTTT.

This clone was found once. The chain joins TRBV6-5 to TRBJ1-4, with 9 bases that match TRBD1. Germline lookup yields CDR1 MNHEY and CDR2 SVGAGI. This CDR3 has 14 amino acids. The V segment lost 6 bases and the J segment 8 bases; nucleotides outside the gene matches: 7. The CDR3 DNA is TGTGCCAGCAGGGACGGCACAGGGGGCGAAAAACTGTTTTTT. This gives the protein CASRDGTGGEKLFF.

The rearrangement uses TRBV27 and TRBJ2-1; 7 bases line up with TRBD2. The CDR3 has 20 amino acids. In germline, CDR1 is MNHEY, CDR2 SMNVEV (reference sequence). V was clipped by 2 bases and J by 1 base; unmatched bases: 17. CDR3 sequence: CASSLRGTTGSIRSYNEQFF. The DNA for the CDR3 is TGTGCCAGCAGTTTACGAGGGACTACCGGTTCCATTAGGTCCTACAATGAGCAGTTCTTC.

The genes are TRBV15 and TRBJ2-7; a weak D match, TRBD1 (5 bases). Deletions cut 0 bases from V and 2 bases from J, with 14 bases between. The CDR3 sequence is 16 residues long. The V gene's germline CDR1 is LNHNV and CDR2 YYDKDF (reference sequence). The CDR3 region has the DNA TGTGCCACCAGCAGAGATTTAGGGGCATACCCCTACGAGCAGTACTTC. This codes for CATSRDLGAYPYEQYF.

The chain recombines TRBV19 with TRBJ1-1; TRBD1 matches 7 bases. The germline V gene encodes CDR1 LNHDA and CDR2 SQIVND (reference sequence). With V trimmed by 9 bases and J by 1 base, 11 bases remained unmatched. This CDR3 has 15 amino acids. The CDR3 DNA follows: TGTGCCAGCCGGGACAGATTGTCGGCGAACACTGAAGCTTTCTTT. Translating it yields CASRDRLSANTEAFF.

This chain links TRBV7-9 with TRBJ2-3; tentatively, D is TRBD2 (6 bases). V shed 2 bases and J shed 6 bases, with 9 bases lying between them. There are 13 residues in the CDR3. In germline, CDR1 is SEHNR, CDR2 FQNEAQ (reference sequence). The CDR3 spells CASSLSGRDTQYF. The CDR3 bases are TGTGCCAGCAGCTTAAGTGGGAGGGATACGCAGTATTTT.

This chain links TRBV30 with TRBJ2-1; 7 nucleotides align to TRBD1. Losses at the gene ends were 0 bases for V and 7 bases for J; bases not matched to a gene: 12. This CDR3 region has 16 residues. CDR1 and CDR2 (germline): GTSNPN, SVGIG (reference sequence). This chain's CDR3 is CAWSVREGAWENEQFF. The CDR3 DNA reads TGTGCCTGGAGTGTACGAGAGGGGGCCTGGGAGAATGAGCAGTTCTTC.

The rearrangement joins TRBV21-1 to TRBJ2-7; no DNA check was done on the table's D call, TRBD2. TRBV21-1 is a known pseudogene. CDR3 size: 15 residues. The CDR3 sequence: CASRKGSGNCKEQYV. The CDR3 nucleotides are TGTGCCAGCAGAAAAGGGTCCGGGAACTGTAAAGAGCAGTACGTC.

The chain joins TRBV5-4 to TRBJ2-2; 7 nucleotides match TRBD2. The CDR3 has 15 amino acids. Germline CDR1 reads SGHNT; CDR2 reads YYREEE (reference sequence). V lost 4 bases to trimming and J lost 5 bases; unmatched junction nucleotides: 8. CDR3 sequence: CASSREGLGTGELFF. DNA for the CDR3: TGTGCCAGCAGCCGGGAAGGACTAGGGACCGGGGAGCTGTTTTTT.

This sequence joins TRBV6-5 and TRBJ1-4; 8 nucleotides agree with TRBD1. With V trimmed by 1 base and J by 10 bases, 8 bases remained unmatched. The CDR3 has 15 residues. Germline V gene sequence: CDR1 MNHEY, CDR2 SVGAGI. In DNA, the CDR3 is TGTGCCAGCAGTTACTACGACAGGGGCCACGGAAAACTGTTTTTT. As protein: CASSYYDRGHGKLFF.

The chain employs TRBV29-1 and TRBJ1-2; D is perhaps TRBD1 (6 bases). The CDR3 runs 14 residues. Germline V CDR1 and CDR2: SQVTM, ANQGSEA. V was pared by 6 bases and J by 2 bases, with 16 bases between. This CDR3 reads CSVPKQGLNYGYTF. The CDR3 DNA is TGCAGCGTACCCAAACAGGGTTTAAACTATGGCTACACCTTC.

This chain joins TRBV11-2 and TRBJ2-7; D possibly corresponds to TRBD2 (5 bases). Germline-derived CDR1 and CDR2 are SGHAT and FQNNGV. Trimming removed 1 base at V and 7 bases at J, with 11 bases between. The CDR3 has 13 residues. The CDR3 sequence: CASSLGGRGEQYV. CDR3 bases: TGTGCCAGCAGCTTAGGTGGGAGAGGGGAGCAGTACGTC.

The J gene is TRBJ2-2, the V gene TRBV5-5, with D possibly TRBD1 on 5 matching bases. V was cut by 4 bases and J by 0 bases, with 10 bases left in between. The CDR3 spans 15 residues. CDR1 and CDR2 from the germline V gene are SGHKS and YYEKEE (reference sequence). CDR3 coding DNA: TGTGCCAGCAGCGAACAGGTTACGAACACCGGGGAGCTGTTTTTT. As protein: CASSEQVTNTGELFF.

This sequence joins TRBV27 and TRBJ2-6; D perhaps matches TRBD1 (6 bases). V lost 1 base and J lost 3, with 10 bases in between. The CDR3 is 16 residues long. Germline CDR1 reads MNHEY; CDR2 reads SMNVEV (reference sequence). CDR3 in DNA: TGTGCCAGCAGTTTATTTTGGGGGCGTGGGGCCAACGTCCTGACTTTC. Residues: CASSLFWGRGANVLTF.

This sequence joins TRBV7-9 and TRBJ2-1; D possibly corresponds to TRBD2 (6 bases). The CDR3 consists of 15 residues. CDR1 is SEHNR, CDR2 FQNEAQ, per germline (reference sequence). The V and J ends lost 2 bases and 6 bases respectively, with 14 bases between them. This CDR3 reads CASSLTSGGPNEQFF. In DNA, the CDR3 is TGTGCCAGCAGCTTAACTAGTGGAGGGCCCAATGAGCAGTTCTTC.

The chain has TRBV14 and TRBJ2-2; 10 bases match TRBD2. The CDR3 covers 17 residues. From germline, CDR1 is SGHDN and CDR2 FVKESK. The J segment lost 4 bases and the V segment lost 0 bases, leaving 5 bases of the junction unmatched. The CDR3 region is CASSQDKSGRATGELFF. CDR3 DNA sequence: TGTGCCAGCAGCCAAGATAAAAGCGGGAGGGCCACCGGGGAGCTGTTTTTT.

The chain has TRBV11-1 and TRBJ2-5; D possibly corresponds to TRBD2 (6 bases). V was clipped by 11 bases and J by 4 bases, with 14 bases between them. This CDR3 is 12 amino acids long. CDR1 SGHAT and CDR2 FQDESV come from the germline V gene (reference sequence). The CDR3 loop is CASSWGVETQYF. Written as DNA, the CDR3 is TGTGCCTCCTCGTGGGGGGTAGAGACCCAGTACTTC.